This T cell receptor beta chain is drawn from a study of blood T cell repertoires in COVID-19. Turning to the study itself: The study drew acute and convalescent COVID-19 samples from the United States, Italy and Spain.

Assay used: immunoSEQ multiplex PCR; TCRdb lists only in-frame clones, some missing. There are about 110,000 clones in the sample; approximately 84% occur only once, and 6.5% to 8% lies in the top ten. V lost 1 base and J lost 5, with 9 bases in between. The CDR3 runs to 14 residues. Germline-derived CDR1 and CDR2 are SGHRS and YFSETQ. The chain combines TRBV5-1 with TRBJ1-4; D is unresolved. Sequenced material: peripheral blood. The TCR sequence derives from a woman aged 45-65 years with acute or convalescent COVID-19. The CDR3 spells CASSLTSLNEKLFF. The CDR3 DNA reads TGCGCCAGCAGCTTGACCAGTTTAAATGAAAAACTGTTTTTT.